This T cell receptor beta chain was identified in a study of identical twins. Via MiXCR, TCRdb re-called the 5' RACE reads, giving one row per CDR3 protein. The sample has 550,000 to 700,000 distinct CDR3 sequences, 21% seen once. Details on this clonotype: Its antigen remains unidentified.

Findings of the study overall: Within monozygotic twins, out-of-frame TCR alpha sharing was underestimated by the models. Beta out-of-frame sequences showed weaker excess sharing between twins. There was an excess of low generation probability in the out-of-frame alpha sequences that twins shared.

J gave up 7 bases and V 5 bases, and 8 bases lay outside the gene matches. CDR1 and CDR2 from the germline V gene are GTSNPN and SVGIG (reference sequence). The CDR3 loop spans 14 amino acids. The sample was also linked to a second study, of T cells expressing NK-cell markers.

This clonotype was obtained from a woman between 18 and 29 years old in good health. The sequenced sample was PBMCs. The chain uses TRBV30 and TRBJ2-1; 10 bases are a match to TRBD1. In nucleotides, the CDR3 is TGTGCCTGGGGAACCGGGACAGGGGTTAATGAGCAGTTCTTC. Its translation: CAWGTGTGVNEQFF.